These 13 T cell receptor beta chains share one sample of origin, sequenced in a study of chronic HIV infection and antiretroviral therapy. In TCRdb, the 5' RACE reads were re-called with MiXCR into one record per CDR3 protein. Among some 43,000 distinct CDR3 sequences, about 18% were seen once, and the ten largest hold under 3.5%. Sequencing was carried out using peripheral blood. All receptors come from an adult who had HIV and had not received antiretroviral therapy, or was an uninfected healthy control (not recorded which).

The gene calls are TRBV6-5 and TRBJ1-5, with D perhaps matching TRBD1 (6 bases). V was cut by 5 bases and J by 0 bases, with 14 bases left in between. This CDR3 comprises 16 residues. From germline, CDR1 is MNHEY and CDR2 SVGAGI. The CDR3 DNA reads as TGTGCCAGCAGTGACACCGGGACAACTAGCAATCAGCCCCAGCATTTT. Translated, it gives CASSDTGTTSNQPQHF.

CDR3 bases: TGTGCCAGCTCACCAACGGGGCCTAACGATGAGCAGTTCTTC. Protein product: CASSPTGPNDEQFF. The chain recombines TRBV18 with TRBJ2-1; D tentatively reads TRBD1 or TRBD2 (5 bases each). The CDR3 has 14 amino acids. V lost 2 bases, J lost 8 bases, and 13 bases lay in between. Germline loops: CDR1 KGHSH, CDR2 LQKENI.

This rearrangement joins TRBV28 to TRBJ1-5; perhaps TRBD1 as D (6 bases). CDR3 length equals 16 residues. V lost 3 bases and J 2 bases, leaving 14 bases between the germline ends. Germline V gene sequence: CDR1 MDHEN, CDR2 SYDVKM. CDR3 DNA sequence: TGTGCCAGCAGTTTCTTAGGGGGGGGGGGCAATCAGCCCCAGCATTTT. This gives the protein CASSFLGGGGNQPQHF.

This clonotype was seen a few times. This rearrangement joins TRBV28 to TRBJ2-4, with TRBD1 identical over 8 bases. Germline assignment: CDR1 MDHEN and CDR2 SYDVKM. The CDR3 runs 18 residues. Trimming took 6 bases from V and 0 from J; bases not matched to a gene: 13. The CDR3 region is CASSPGPTGGRAKNIQYF. DNA for the CDR3: TGTGCCAGCAGCCCGGGCCCAACAGGGGGGAGAGCCAAAAACATTCAGTACTTC.

The rearrangement joins TRBV28 to TRBJ1-5; D remains unclear. The germline V gene encodes CDR1 MDHEN and CDR2 SYDVKM. With 8 bases removed from V and 4 bases from J, the gap between germline ends came to 21 bases. There are 16 residues in the CDR3. Here the CDR3 DNA reads TGTGCCAGCTTGCCCCTGGTGGGGAGTTTGAATCAGCCCCAGCATTTT. As protein: CASLPLVGSLNQPQHF.

This clonotype has a handful of counts. The chain carries TRBV28 and TRBJ2-7; TRBD2 matches 7 bases. V shed 7 bases, J shed 3 bases, and the junction held 12 bases outside the gene matches. The CDR3 has 15 amino acids. Germline CDR1 MDHEN, CDR2 SYDVKM. The CDR3 region has the DNA TGTGCCAGCACCACCGGCGGGGGACGCTTCTACGAGCAGTACTTC. This encodes CASTTGGGRFYEQYF.

This clonotype was detected a few times. CDR3 sequence: CASSYSAESSYNSPLHF. The CDR3 DNA reads as TGTGCCAGCAGTTACTCAGCGGAGAGCTCCTATAATTCACCCCTCCACTTT. The chain joins TRBV6-5 to TRBJ1-6; D uncertain. The CDR3 has 17 residues. CDR1 is MNHEY and CDR2 is SVGAGI in the germline V gene. V shed 0 bases and J shed 0 bases, with 9 bases lying between them.

The CDR3 sequence is CASSPRGLNQPQHF. In nucleotides, the CDR3 is TGTGCCAGCAGTCCCCGGGGATTGAATCAGCCCCAGCATTTT. The chain links TRBV28 to TRBJ1-5; unclear D gene. Deletions cut 5 bases from V and 4 bases from J, with 12 bases between. This CDR3 has 14 residues. Germline V gene data show CDR1 as MDHEN and CDR2 as SYDVKM.

The chain is built from TRBV6-2 or TRBV6-3 and TRBJ2-1; 7 positions agree with TRBD2. The CDR3 totals 15 residues. With 5 bases clipped from V and 4 bases from J, the junction kept 8 bases outside the gene matches. From germline, CDR1 is MNHEY and CDR2 SVGEGT. In DNA form, the CDR3 reads TGTGCCAGCAGTATGACTAGCCTATCTTACAATGAGCAGTTCTTC. It codes for CASSMTSLSYNEQFF.

This chain uses TRBV19 with TRBJ2-1; 8 positions agree with TRBD2. The junction had 6 bases not matched to a gene; V was cut back by 1 base and J by 7 bases. Germline values: CDR1 LNHDA, CDR2 SQIVND (reference sequence). This CDR3 is 15 amino acids long. CDR3 residues: CASSIAPGLGNEQFF. CDR3 DNA: TGTGCCAGTAGTATAGCCCCGGGACTAGGTAATGAGCAGTTCTTC. Combining the CDR3 with reference TRBV19 and TRBJ2-1 gives the whole variable domain DGGITQSPKYLFRKEGQNVTLSCEQNLNHDAMYWYRQDPGQGLRLIYYSQIVNDFQKGDIAEGYSVSREKKESFPLTVTSAQKNPTAFYLCASSIAPGLGNEQFFGPGTRLTVL.

V and J are TRBV12-3 or TRBV12-4 and TRBJ2-1; D uncertain. The CDR3 runs to 13 residues. Trimming removed 6 bases from V and 8 bases from J, with 14 bases in between. CDR3: CASRGHQSDEQFF. The CDR3 coding sequence is TGTGCCAGCAGAGGCCATCAGTCGGATGAGCAGTTCTTC.

The chain has TRBV4-1 and TRBJ1-1, with 10 bases that match TRBD1. The CDR3 is 18 amino acids. The germline gives CDR1 MGHRA, CDR2 YSYEKL. V dropped 2 bases and J dropped 1; count of bases not matched to a gene: 10. CDR3 nucleotides: TGCGCCAGCAGCCAACTTGACAGGGGGCAGGCCTGGAACACTGAAGCTTTCTTT. Protein sequence: CASSQLDRGQAWNTEAFF.

The chain is built from TRBV10-3 and TRBJ2-7, with D possibly TRBD1 on 6 matching bases. Germline V gene lookup returns CDR1 ENHRY and CDR2 SYGVKD. Trimming stripped 4 bases from V and 6 bases from J, with 13 bases between. The CDR3 runs to 13 residues. The CDR3 nucleotides read TGTGCCATCAGTGGCGAGCCAGGGGCCGAGCAGTACTTC. It is translated as CAISGEPGAEQYF.